A selection of T cell receptor beta chains follows, all from one sample in a study of T-cell memory formation after mild COVID-19. TCRdb independently ran MiXCR on the 5' RACE reads; one entry per CDR3 protein. The profile covers 350,000 or so distinct CDR3 sequences, with more than 20% appearing a single time and approximately 13% taken by the ten largest. The sample comprised PBMCs or a T cell subset sorted from them (not recorded which). Every receptor here comes from an adult woman who had mild COVID-19 (a few samples of this study predate the infection). Cell type and time point are not known. CDR3s include the opening cysteine and the closing phenylalanine or tryptophan. Fields, in order: D gene, V gene, clone size, J gene, CDR3 DNA, CDR3 protein. D genes are given only for firm matches. Clone size is stated in some rows and not others, as once, few, many or a class when expanded.

.	TRBV6-5	.	TRBJ1-2	TGTGCCAGCAGTTACTGGCAGGATGCTAACTATGGCTACACCTTC	CASSYWQDANYGYTF
.	TRBV2	.	TRBJ1-1	TGTGCCAGCAGTCTACAAATTCCCCCAGAAGCTTTCTTT	CASSLQIPPEAFF
.	TRBV29-1	once	TRBJ2-1	TGCAGCGTTTACCGCTCCTACAATGAGCAGTTCTTC	CSVYRSYNEQFF
TRBD2	TRBV7-8	.	TRBJ2-3	TGTGCCAGCAGCTTAAAGAATGGGCGGGAGGCCACAGATACGCAGTATTTT	CASSLKNGREATDTQYF
TRBD2	TRBV9	.	TRBJ2-1	TGTGCCAGCAGCGTAGCTAGGCCCGGATGGACTAGCGGGAGTAGCAATGAGCAGTTCTTC	CASSVARPGWTSGSSNEQFF
TRBD2	TRBV3-1	few	TRBJ2-5	TGTGCCAGCAGCCTAAACGGACTAGCGGGGGGCCAAGAGACCCAGTACTTC	CASSLNGLAGGQETQYF
TRBD1	TRBV7-2	.	TRBJ2-1	TGTGCCAGCAGCCGACCGTTGACAGGGTACAATGAGCAGTTCTTC	CASSRPLTGYNEQFF
.	TRBV12-3/TRBV12-4	few	TRBJ1-1	TGTGCCAGCAGGCACGGGGGCTTCACTGAAGCTTTCTTT	CASRHGGFTEAFF
TRBD1	TRBV5-1	.	TRBJ2-3	TGCGCCAGCAGCCCTGACAGGGGAGATACAGATACGCAGTATTTT	CASSPDRGDTDTQYF
.	TRBV6-5	few	TRBJ1-2	TGTGCCAGCAGTTACTCCCGAGGCTATGGCTACACCTTC	CASSYSRGYGYTF
.	TRBV7-3	few	TRBJ2-1	TGTGCCAGCAGCTTAACGCGGGATTCCTACAATGAGCAGTTCTTC	CASSLTRDSYNEQFF
TRBD2	TRBV5-8	few	TRBJ2-3	TGTGCCAGCAGCCTACTAGCGGGGGTCACAGATACGCAGTATTTT	CASSLLAGVTDTQYF
.	TRBV6-5	.	TRBJ2-1	TGTGCCAGCAGTTTACGGACGCCGAGCTCCTACAATGAGCAGTTCTTC	CASSLRTPSSYNEQFF
TRBD2	TRBV15	few	TRBJ2-5	TGTGCCACACGTAGCGGGGGGCCCCAAGAGACCCAGTACTTC	CATRSGGPQETQYF
TRBD2	TRBV9	many	TRBJ2-1	TGTGCCAGCAGCGTAGGGGGGGGGATCCTTGAGCAGTTCTTC	CASSVGGGILEQFF
TRBD2	TRBV6-5	few	TRBJ2-7	TGTGCCAGCAGCTACACAGCGGGAGGGTTGTACGAGCAGTACTTC	CASSYTAGGLYEQYF
.	TRBV5-1	.	TRBJ1-2	TGCGCCAGCAGACATTCAGGGGAGACCTATGGCTACACCTTC	CASRHSGETYGYTF
.	TRBV13	.	TRBJ2-3	TGTGCCAGCAGCTTGGTGGGACCCTTCAGCACAGATACGCAGTATTTT	CASSLVGPFSTDTQYF
.	TRBV2	few	TRBJ2-3	TGTGCCAGCAGTGGTCTTAGCGGCGCAGATACGCAGTATTTT	CASSGLSGADTQYF
.	TRBV7-9	.	TRBJ1-1	TGTGCCAGCAGCTTTATCTTTAACGCTGAAGCTTTCTTT	CASSFIFNAEAFF
.	TRBV12-3/TRBV12-4	.	TRBJ1-5	TGTGCCAGCAGCACAGGGAGCAATCAGCCCCAGCATTTT	CASSTGSNQPQHF
TRBD1	TRBV24-1	.	TRBJ2-1	TGTGCCACCAGTGATATCGGGACAGGGGTTTATGAGCAGTTCTTC	CATSDIGTGVYEQFF
TRBD1	TRBV3-1	.	TRBJ1-1	TGTGCCAGCAGCGCCCGGACAGGGGGCACTGAAGCTTTCTTT	CASSARTGGTEAFF
.	TRBV6-5	.	TRBJ1-1	TGTGCCAGCACCCGAGTGAGGTATGACACTGAAGCTTTCTTT	CASTRVRYDTEAFF
TRBD1	TRBV6-5	.	TRBJ2-7	TGTGCCAGCAGGGACAGGGTATTTGGCGAGCAGTACTTC	CASRDRVFGEQYF
TRBD2	TRBV5-1	.	TRBJ2-1	TGCGCCAGCAGCTCTGTAGCGGGAGCCTACAATCAGCAGTTCTTC	CASSSVAGAYNQQFF
.	TRBV6-6	.	TRBJ1-5	TGTGCCAGCGGAGTTTACGATCAGCCCCAGCATTTT	CASGVYDQPQHF
.	TRBV15	.	TRBJ1-5	TGTGCCACCAGCAGAGCTGGGGGGAATCAGCCCCAGCATTTT	CATSRAGGNQPQHF
.	TRBV7-8	many	TRBJ2-1	TGTGCCAGCAGCTTAGTAGGTAGCGCGTTCGGGAGCTCCTACAATGAGCAGTTCTTC	CASSLVGSAFGSSYNEQFF
TRBD1	TRBV5-1	few	TRBJ1-1	TGCGCCAGCAGCGCGGACAGGGGGTGGAACACTGAAGCTTTCTTT	CASSADRGWNTEAFF
.	TRBV12-3/TRBV12-4	.	TRBJ2-2	TGTGCCAGCAGTTTTCCGTTCGGGTTTGATTACACCGGGGAGCTGTTTTTT	CASSFPFGFDYTGELFF
TRBD2	TRBV6-5	few	TRBJ2-4	TGTGCCAGCAGCGCCCGACTGGGGCGGGGGGGCGAATCGGAAAACATTCAGTACTTC	CASSARLGRGGESENIQYF
.	TRBV20-1	.	TRBJ2-3	TGCAGTGTTAGACCGGGAGCAGATACGCAGTATTTT	CSVRPGADTQYF
.	TRBV24-1	many	TRBJ2-5	TGTGCCACCAGTGATTATAGACAGTACCAAGAGACCCAGTACTTC	CATSDYRQYQETQYF
.	TRBV5-1	few	TRBJ2-1	TGCGCCAGCAGCCTAACCGGGACGGAAAGGGCTGAGCAGTTCTTC	CASSLTGTERAEQFF
.	TRBV4-1	.	TRBJ1-2	TGCGCCAGCAGCCAACCATTGACAGGCGCCCATGGCTACACCTTC	CASSQPLTGAHGYTF
TRBD1	TRBV6-7	.	TRBJ2-7	TGTGCCAGCAGTTCGACGTTACCGGGACAGGGAGACTTC	CASSSTLPGQGDF
TRBD1	TRBV29-1	few	TRBJ1-2	TGCAGCGTCTCTCCCCAGGGACAGGGGGCGTATGGCTACACCTTC	CSVSPQGQGAYGYTF
.	TRBV24-1	few	TRBJ1-2	TGTGCCACCAGTCCGGGCCCCCTGAACTATGGCTACACCTTC	CATSPGPLNYGYTF
TRBD1	TRBV10-3	.	TRBJ1-1	TGTGCCATCAGTGCTGACAGGGCCCAAGCTTTCTTT	CAISADRAQAFF
.	TRBV6-5	.	TRBJ2-1	TGTGCCAGCGCCTCAAGCCGGACTCTTGAGCAGTTCTTC	CASASSRTLEQFF
.	TRBV12-3/TRBV12-4	few	TRBJ2-1	TGTGCCACCTCGTCGATGGGAATAGAGCAGTTCTTC	CATSSMGIEQFF
.	TRBV12-3/TRBV12-4	.	TRBJ2-6	TGTGCCAGCAGTTTGTGGGAAGCTGGGGCCAACGTCCTGACTTTC	CASSLWEAGANVLTF
.	TRBV29-1	.	TRBJ2-7	TGCAGCGGTAGGACATCCTCCTCCTACGAGCAGTACTTC	CSGRTSSSYEQYF
TRBD1	TRBV6-2/TRBV6-3	few	TRBJ2-7	TGTGCCAGCAGTTCACAGGGGTTCTCCTACGAGCAGTACTTC	CASSSQGFSYEQYF
.	TRBV6-5	few	TRBJ1-1	TGTGCCAGCAGTGGCACAGGGTTCGGCACTGAAGCTTTCTTT	CASSGTGFGTEAFF
TRBD2	TRBV5-1	few	TRBJ2-3	TGCGCCAGCAGCTTTAGCGGGGGGTTCACAGATACGCAGTATTTT	CASSFSGGFTDTQYF
TRBD1	TRBV7-6	few	TRBJ2-7	TGTGCCAGCAGCTTAGGAGGGGACAGCCATGAGCAGTACTTC	CASSLGGDSHEQYF
.	TRBV4-1	few	TRBJ1-2	TGCGCCAGCAGCCAAGACGACGGCTATGGCTACACCTTC	CASSQDDGYGYTF
.	TRBV29-1	.	TRBJ2-7	TGCAGCGTTGAAGACTCCAGTAGCTACGAGCAGTACTTC	CSVEDSSSYEQYF
.	TRBV7-9	.	TRBJ2-5	TGTGCCAGCAGCTTAAGCAGGGGAGAGACCCAGTACTTC	CASSLSRGETQYF
TRBD2	TRBV7-2	few	TRBJ2-2	TGTGCCAGCAGCCCGACTAGCGGGAGTTTCGGGGAGCTGTTTTTT	CASSPTSGSFGELFF
.	TRBV7-2	few	TRBJ2-5	TGTGCCAGCAGCTTAGTCAGTGCTAACCAAGAGACCCAGTACTTC	CASSLVSANQETQYF
TRBD1	TRBV12-3/TRBV12-4	many	TRBJ2-3	TGTGCCAGCAGTTTAGGCAGGGGGCTCGATACGCAGTATTTT	CASSLGRGLDTQYF
.	TRBV7-2	.	TRBJ2-6	TGTGCCAGCAGCGAGAGGGACTCTGGGGCCAACGTCCTGACTTTC	CASSERDSGANVLTF
.	TRBV3-1	few	TRBJ2-3	TGTGCCAGCAGCCAAGAAATGCGAAGAGATACGCAGTATTTT	CASSQEMRRDTQYF
TRBD1	TRBV18	few	TRBJ2-1	TGTGCCAGCTCGCGAGGGGACAGCTACAATGAGCAGTTCTTC	CASSRGDSYNEQFF
.	TRBV7-2	many	TRBJ2-2	TGTGCCAGCAGCCCTCGACCGCAGAACACCGGGGAGCTGTTTTTT	CASSPRPQNTGELFF
.	TRBV5-6	.	TRBJ1-2	TGTGCCAGCAGCCAAACTTTCAGGGGTCGTGGCTACACCTTC	CASSQTFRGRGYTF